This T cell receptor (beta chain) came from a study of CD39 and CD103 CD8 tumor-infiltrating T cells. Study overall: An ovarian cancer patient and a couple of HNSCC patients had repertoire comparisons shown. Findings and limits, study-wide: DN TIL clonotypes largely overlapped peripheral memory CD8 repertoires, unlike DP.

Sorted CD3+CD4-CD8+CD45RA- TILs were divided into DN, SP and DP by CD39 and CD103. Trimming took 0 bases from V and 10 from J, leaving 7 bases between them. Germline CDR1 and CDR2: SGHAT and FQDESV (reference sequence). The CDR3 extends over 12 amino acids. On this clone itself: Its specificity is unknown.

Each sorted subset gave about 9,500 to 100,000 cells for genomic DNA. TCRdb's copy holds only in-frame clones and misses some; the assay was immunoSEQ multiplex PCR. The sample lists about a thousand clones; around 36% were seen once. This receptor was taken from a human donor with melanoma. The chain links TRBV11-1 to TRBJ2-1; no reliable D call. The source material was CD39- CD103- CD8+ T cells sorted from the tumor. Regarding subset: CD103-CD39- double-negative CD45RA- CD8 T cells. The DNA for the CDR3 is TGTGCCAGCAGCTTAGCTCCCAGCGAGCAGTTCTTC. Encoded protein: CASSLAPSEQFF.